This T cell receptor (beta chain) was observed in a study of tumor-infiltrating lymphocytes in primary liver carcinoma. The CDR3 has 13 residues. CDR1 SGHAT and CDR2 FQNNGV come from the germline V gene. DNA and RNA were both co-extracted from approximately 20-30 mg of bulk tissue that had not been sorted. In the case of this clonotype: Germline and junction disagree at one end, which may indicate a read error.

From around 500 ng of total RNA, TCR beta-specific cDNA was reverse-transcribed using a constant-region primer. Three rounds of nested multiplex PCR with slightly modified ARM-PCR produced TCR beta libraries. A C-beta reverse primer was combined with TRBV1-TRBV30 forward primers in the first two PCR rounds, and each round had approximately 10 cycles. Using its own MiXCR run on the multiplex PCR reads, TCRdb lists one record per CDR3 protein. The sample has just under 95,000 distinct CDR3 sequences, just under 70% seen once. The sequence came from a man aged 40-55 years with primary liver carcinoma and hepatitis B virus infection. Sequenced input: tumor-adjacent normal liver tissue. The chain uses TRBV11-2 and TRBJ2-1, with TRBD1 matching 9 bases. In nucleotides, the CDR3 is TGTGCCAGGAGCTGGGACAGGGACAATAAGCAGTTCTTC. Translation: CARSWDRDNKQFF. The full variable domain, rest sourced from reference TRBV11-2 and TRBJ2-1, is EAGVAQSPRYKIIEKRQSVAFWCNPISGHATLYWYQQILGQGPKLLIQFQNNGVVDDSQLPKDRFSAERLKGVDSTLKIQPAKLEDSAVYLCARSWDRDNKQFFGPGTRLTVL.